The clone carrying this TCR beta chain has just a few counts. Authors' methods: Reference gene primer amplification gave nucleated cell count estimates. The data were produced by immunoSEQ multiplex PCR, yet TCRdb's version contains in-frame clones alone and is incomplete. The DNA was the basis for D and trimming; V, J and clone size are from that table. The table includes about 250,000 clones, just over 85% detected once. This CDR3 contains 14 residues. Germline CDR1 and CDR2: SGHDN and FVKESK. Trimming took 3 bases from V and 3 from J, leaving 11 bases between them. Symptom resolution, clearance, or two negative PCRs marked donors in Cohort 3 as recovered. This record comes from a study of blood T cell repertoires in COVID-19. Across the study: Both acute and convalescent COVID-19 samples were obtained from the United States, Italy and Spain.

The receptor was isolated from a man between 35 and 55 years old who had recovered from COVID-19. The V gene is TRBV14, the J gene TRBJ1-1; D not resolved. Sequencing was carried out using PBMCs or T cells enriched from blood (not recorded which). The CDR3 DNA sequence: TGTGCCAGCAGCCATCTAGGTGTTGACACTGAAGCTTTCTTT. Its translation: CASSHLGVDTEAFF.